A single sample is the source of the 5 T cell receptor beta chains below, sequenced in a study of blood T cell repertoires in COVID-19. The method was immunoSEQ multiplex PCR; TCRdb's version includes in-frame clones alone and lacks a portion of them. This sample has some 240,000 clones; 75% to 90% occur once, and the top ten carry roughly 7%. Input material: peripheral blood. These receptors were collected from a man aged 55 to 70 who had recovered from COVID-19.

The chain's CDR3 is CASSEGRETQYF. In DNA, the CDR3 is TGTGCCAGCAGTGAAGGGAGGGAGACCCAGTACTTC. This chain joins TRBV6-1 and TRBJ2-5; TRBD2 might be the D (5 bases). This CDR3 has 12 amino acids. Trimming cost V 1 base and J 5 bases, with 5 bases left between them. Germline CDR1 reads MNHNS; CDR2 reads SASEGT.

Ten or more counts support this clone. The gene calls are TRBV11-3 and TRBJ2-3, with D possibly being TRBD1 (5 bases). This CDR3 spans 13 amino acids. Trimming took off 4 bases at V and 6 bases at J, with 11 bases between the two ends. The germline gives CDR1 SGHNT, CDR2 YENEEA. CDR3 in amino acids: CASSWGRTDTQYF. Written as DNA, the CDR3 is TGTGCCAGCAGCTGGGGCAGAACCGATACGCAGTATTTT. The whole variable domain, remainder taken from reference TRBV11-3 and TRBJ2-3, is EAGVVQSPRYKIIEKKQPVAFWCNPISGHNTLYWYLQNLGQGPELLIRYENEEAVDDSQLPKDRFSAERLKGVDSTLKIQPAELGDSAVYLCASSWGRTDTQYFGPGTRLTVL.

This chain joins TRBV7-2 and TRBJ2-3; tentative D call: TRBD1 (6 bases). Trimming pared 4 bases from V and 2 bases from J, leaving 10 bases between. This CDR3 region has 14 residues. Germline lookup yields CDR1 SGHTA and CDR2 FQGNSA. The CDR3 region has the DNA TGTGCCAGCAGCTCGGGACACTACACAGATACGCAGTATTTT. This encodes CASSSGHYTDTQYF.

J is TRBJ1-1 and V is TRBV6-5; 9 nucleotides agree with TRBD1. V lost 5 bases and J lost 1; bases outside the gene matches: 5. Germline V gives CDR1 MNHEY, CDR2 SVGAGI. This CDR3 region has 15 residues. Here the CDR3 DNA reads TGTGCCAGCAGTAAACAGGGGGCCTGGAACACTGAAGCTTTCTTT. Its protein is CASSKQGAWNTEAFF.

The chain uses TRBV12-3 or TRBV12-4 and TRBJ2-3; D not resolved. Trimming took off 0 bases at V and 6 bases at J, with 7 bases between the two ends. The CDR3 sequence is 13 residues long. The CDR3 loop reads CASSLADLDTQYF. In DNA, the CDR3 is TGTGCCAGCAGTTTAGCAGACTTGGATACGCAGTATTTT.